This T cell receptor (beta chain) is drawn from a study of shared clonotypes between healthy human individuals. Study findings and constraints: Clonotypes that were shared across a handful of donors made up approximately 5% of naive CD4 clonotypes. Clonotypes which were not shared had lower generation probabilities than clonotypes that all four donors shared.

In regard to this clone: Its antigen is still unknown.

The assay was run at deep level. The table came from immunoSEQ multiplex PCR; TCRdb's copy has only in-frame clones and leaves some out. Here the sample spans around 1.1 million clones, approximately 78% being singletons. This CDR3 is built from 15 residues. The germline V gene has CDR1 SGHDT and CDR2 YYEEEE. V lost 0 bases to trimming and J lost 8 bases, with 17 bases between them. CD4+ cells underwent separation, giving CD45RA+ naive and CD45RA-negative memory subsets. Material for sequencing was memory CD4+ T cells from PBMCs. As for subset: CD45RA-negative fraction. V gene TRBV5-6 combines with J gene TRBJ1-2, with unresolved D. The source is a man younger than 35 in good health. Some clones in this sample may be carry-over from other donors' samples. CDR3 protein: CASSLADEGAWGYTF. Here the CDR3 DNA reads TGTGCCAGCAGCTTGGCCGATGAAGGAGCATGGGGCTACACCTTC.